This T cell receptor beta chain was sequenced during a study of blood T cells in healthy people across ages (dated by TCRdb to between 2015 and 2017). For the wider study: In model experiments, roughly one uniquely barcoded TCR beta cDNA molecule per two T cells was captured by template switching. The donors were split into four age groups: young (average 16 years), middle-aged (roughly 39), aged (over 55) and long-lived (approximately 89). To track age-related changes in TCR beta repertoire diversity, the study relied on deep sequencing normalized with unique cDNA molecular identifiers. Using the same blood draw, the study looked at two additional independent replicas of 1 million unique cDNA reads for two donors, one aged 18 to 30 and the other aged 80 or older.

Systemically healthy Caucasian individuals from Russia, about 38 in total and aged about 6 to 100 years, were included as donors. Each donor gave approximately 9.3 milliliters of peripheral blood, collected into EDTA-treated Vacutainer tubes. Ficoll-Paque density-gradient centrifugation was used to isolate PBMCs, with at least 7 million per sample. Trizol reagent was used to extract total RNA from the PBMCs, yielding at least 6 micrograms per sample. For every donor, flow cytometry on a PBMC aliquot measured the percentage of naive CD45RAhigh/CD27high T cells. Per the germline V gene, MNHEY is the CDR1 and SVGEGT is the CDR2. Between the V and J ends, shortened by 4 bases and 0 bases respectively, the junction contains 16 bases. The CDR3 holds 16 amino acids from the cysteine to the phenylalanine. Only the CDR3 part of the read is kept: 48 bases, read in frame from the first base. In this sample, this clonotype turned up a few times. Which antigen it targets is not known. No much larger clone exists at a distance of one base, and base qualities are not known.

Library preparation was by 5' RACE. Sequencing relied on an Illumina HiSeq 2500. A second PCR of about 6 to 12 cycles was performed with a sample-barcoded 5' primer and a J-beta primer mix. A unique molecular identifier was introduced onto each TCR beta cDNA molecule by a template-switch 5' adaptor carrying 12 random nucleotides. At least 2.5 million CDR3-containing paired-end reads were obtained from each sample. All of the RNA was converted into first-strand cDNA using the Mint cDNA synthesis kit, with a TRBC-specific oligonucleotide serving as the primer. Following uracil-DNA glycosylase treatment, all cDNA underwent a first 18-cycle PCR with the universal primers M1SS and BC2_uni_R. As for how the authors treated the data: Each sample was normalized by randomly selecting 1 million high-quality reads, each carrying a distinct molecular identifier. Reads with shared molecular identifiers were discarded instead of being binned into consensus sequences. CDR3 identification, clonotype clustering and error correction used MiTCR with a Q25 quality threshold and the strictest error-elimination algorithm. A nonparametric unseen species model with Euler transformation was used to estimate lower-bound total TCR beta diversity. The public reads were quality trimmed at Q25 with fastp and then assembled into clones with MiXCR by TCRdb, keeping productive beta chains. Rows are unified per CDR3 protein, each entry keeping the most common DNA and genes. Here the V and J calls rest on TCRdb's processing, not on the authors' analysis. This sample is represented by under 1,100,000 distinct CDR3 sequences; approximately 25% of them were singletons. Approximately 0.79% of the sample is taken by the ten largest.

Overall study results and their limits: Bulk unsorted PBMC profiling prevented conclusive comparison of naive and antigen-experienced compartments. Compared with the aged group, more naive CD4+ T cells, fewer expanded clones and increased TCR diversity were shown by the long-lived group, suggesting age selection. Observed TCR beta diversity per million T cells fell roughly linearly with age, and a significant reduction was already apparent by age roughly 40. The CMV infection status of donors was not known, potentially confounding age-related changes in expanded clonotypes. Total diversity estimates from one million sequenced T cells were considered lower bounds and underestimates. There was a strong correlation between observed TCR beta diversity and the percentage of naive T cells measured by flow cytometry.

A further study also used this sample, focusing on T cells of mothers and their children. That second report states: Nine systemically healthy Caucasian individuals, comprising three mothers and their six children, were included as donors. cDNA synthesis consumed the entire amount of extracted RNA, loaded at approximately 1.6 ug RNA in each 15 ul reaction. In the second PCR, sample barcodes and 2-4 random nucleotides were introduced via the M1S primer. More than 8.5 million TCR beta CDR3 reads were obtained from each mother, and approximately 3 million reads were obtained from each child. In both related and unrelated pairs, thymic selection shapes the output of TCR recombination in a similar way, with inherited differences having only a minor effect. Normalized repertoire overlap in related mother-child pairs was always slightly higher than in unrelated mother-child pairs, but the difference was never significant. No persistent microchimeric T cell clones were found, with a detection sensitivity of 85 to 100 clones per million clonotypes. To look for features that set related mother-child pairs apart from unrelated individuals, the researchers ran deep NGS to compare the TCR beta repertoires of mothers and children. On average, the children were roughly 12 +/- 4 years old, while the mothers were roughly 36 +/- 4 years old. After adapter ligation was performed with NEBNext reagents, the libraries were sequenced on an Illumina HiSeq 2000 with 100+100 nt paired-end reads. Mother and child libraries were prepared a month apart and sequenced in separate runs to prevent cross-contamination. Each donor had between roughly 450,000 and 2,100,000 distinct TCR beta clonotypes identified. Naive TCR beta clonotypes were estimated from low-frequency clonotypes matched to each donor's FACS-determined naive share, without sorting.

The specimen was blood. The chain employs TRBV6-2 or TRBV6-3 and TRBJ2-7; TRBD2 could be the D gene, as 5 bases match. The receptor was isolated from a girl aged 2-10 years in good health. The DNA sequence is as follows: TGTGCCAGCAGTTCCCCCCCACAGCGGAGCTCCTACGAGCAGTACTTC. Its product reads: CASSSPPQRSSYEQYF.